The rows below give T cell receptor beta chains drawn from one sample of a study of shared clonotypes between healthy human individuals. Method: immunoSEQ multiplex PCR; TCRdb's copy keeps in-frame clones and lacks some. There are approximately 2.5 million clones in the sample; about 92% occur only once, and over 0.12% lies in the top ten. The specimen was naive CD4+ T cells sorted from blood. These receptors all come from a man younger than 30 in good health. Each CDR3 is given with its conserved first and last residue. Fields, in order: J gene, V gene, clone size, D gene, CDR3 DNA, CDR3 protein. The D gene is left open where the match is weak. A clone size is listed for some rows: how often the clone was seen (once, few, many), or a class if it is expanded.

j_call: TRBJ2-2
v_call: TRBV19
clone_size: NA
d_call: TRBD2
cdr3_nt: TGTGCCAGTATACTAGCGGGAGGCACCGGGGAGCTGTTTTTT
cdr3_aa: CASILAGGTGELFF

j_call: TRBJ1-6
v_call: TRBV28
clone_size: once
d_call: NA
cdr3_nt: TGTGCCAGCAGTTGGTGGGACTATTCTCAGCTCTCAAATTCACCCCTCCACTTT
cdr3_aa: CASSWWDYSQLSNSPLHF

j_call: TRBJ1-4
v_call: TRBV15
clone_size: NA
d_call: NA
cdr3_nt: TGTGCCACCAGCAGAGATCCGTCTGCCCCTGAAAAACTGTTTTTT
cdr3_aa: CATSRDPSAPEKLFF

j_call: TRBJ2-1
v_call: TRBV18
clone_size: NA
d_call: TRBD2
cdr3_nt: TGTGCCAGCTCACAGGGACTAGCGGGGGCCAATGAGCAGTTCTTC
cdr3_aa: CASSQGLAGANEQFF

j_call: TRBJ2-1
v_call: TRBV9
clone_size: NA
d_call: NA
cdr3_nt: TGTGCCAGCAGCGTAGATCCCGGGGCGGCGAGCTCCTACAATGAGCAGTTCTTC
cdr3_aa: CASSVDPGAASSYNEQFF

j_call: TRBJ2-5
v_call: TRBV9
clone_size: NA
d_call: NA
cdr3_nt: TGTGCCAGCAGCGGAATCCGGGGGACCCAGTACTTC
cdr3_aa: CASSGIRGTQYF

j_call: TRBJ1-1
v_call: TRBV9
clone_size: NA
d_call: NA
cdr3_nt: TGTGCCAGCAGCGTAGGAGGCTCCCAACGGTACACTGAAGCTTTCTTT
cdr3_aa: CASSVGGSQRYTEAFF

j_call: TRBJ1-2
v_call: TRBV5-8
clone_size: NA
d_call: NA
cdr3_nt: TGTGCCAGCATCAACAGGGAGGCAGGGGCCCCCTTC
cdr3_aa: CASINREAGAPF

j_call: TRBJ2-5
v_call: TRBV11-2
clone_size: NA
d_call: TRBD2
cdr3_nt: TGTGCCAGCAGCTTAGGATCCGCGGGAGGTACGGAGACCCAGTACTTC
cdr3_aa: CASSLGSAGGTETQYF

j_call: TRBJ2-6
v_call: TRBV6-5
clone_size: NA
d_call: NA
cdr3_nt: TGTGCCAGCAGATTCTCTGGGGCCAACGTCCTGACTTTC
cdr3_aa: CASRFSGANVLTF

j_call: TRBJ2-2
v_call: TRBV4-3
clone_size: once
d_call: NA
cdr3_nt: TGCGCCAGCAGCCCAGAGGGGTACGGCGGGGAGCTGTTTTTT
cdr3_aa: CASSPEGYGGELFF

j_call: TRBJ2-2
v_call: TRBV7-9
clone_size: NA
d_call: NA
cdr3_nt: TGTGCCAGCCCCTTAGGGGCCAGGCCGGCGAACACCGGGGAGCTGTTTTTT
cdr3_aa: CASPLGARPANTGELFF

j_call: TRBJ2-2
v_call: TRBV10-1
clone_size: NA
d_call: NA
cdr3_nt: TGCGCCAGCAGTGAGGTGACGGAGAGTACCGGGGAGCTGTTTTTT
cdr3_aa: CASSEVTESTGELFF

j_call: TRBJ1-2
v_call: TRBV25-1
clone_size: NA
d_call: NA
cdr3_nt: TGTGCCAGCAGTGAATACAGGGCAGTAGGGGGCTACACCTTC
cdr3_aa: CASSEYRAVGGYTF

j_call: TRBJ1-2
v_call: TRBV5-4
clone_size: NA
d_call: NA
cdr3_nt: TGTGCCAGCAGTAAGGATTCCTTCTATGGCTACACCTTC
cdr3_aa: CASSKDSFYGYTF

j_call: TRBJ2-3
v_call: TRBV2
clone_size: NA
d_call: TRBD2
cdr3_nt: TGTGCCAGCAGCGCGGCGGGGGGCAGCACAGATACGCAGTATTTT
cdr3_aa: CASSAAGGSTDTQYF

j_call: TRBJ2-1
v_call: TRBV6-1
clone_size: NA
d_call: TRBD1
cdr3_nt: TGTGCCAGCAGTGAAGCGGGACAGGTTGGCAATGAGCAGTTCTTC
cdr3_aa: CASSEAGQVGNEQFF

j_call: TRBJ1-1
v_call: TRBV18
clone_size: few
d_call: NA
cdr3_nt: TGTGCCAGCTCACCCGAACAGGGGAACACTGAAGCTTTCTTT
cdr3_aa: CASSPEQGNTEAFF

j_call: TRBJ2-5
v_call: TRBV5-1
clone_size: NA
d_call: NA
cdr3_nt: TGCGCCAGCAGCCCGGGGACGGGGCTGCTGGAGACCCAGTACTTC
cdr3_aa: CASSPGTGLLETQYF

j_call: TRBJ2-7
v_call: TRBV6-5
clone_size: NA
d_call: NA
cdr3_nt: TGTGCCAGCAGTCGTACCGGGACGCAATCCTACGAGCAGTACTTC
cdr3_aa: CASSRTGTQSYEQYF

j_call: TRBJ1-3
v_call: TRBV28
clone_size: NA
d_call: NA
cdr3_nt: TGTGCCAGCAGTTCGATGGACTGGCTCTCTGGAAACACCATATATTTT
cdr3_aa: CASSSMDWLSGNTIYF

j_call: TRBJ1-2
v_call: TRBV2
clone_size: NA
d_call: NA
cdr3_nt: TGTGCCAGCAGTGAAGCGAAGGTTTTTGGCCTAAGGCATGGCTACACCTTC
cdr3_aa: CASSEAKVFGLRHGYTF

j_call: TRBJ2-7
v_call: TRBV2
clone_size: NA
d_call: TRBD2
cdr3_nt: TGTGCCAGGGCGGGGGGGCGGAACGACGAGCAGTACTTC
cdr3_aa: CARAGGRNDEQYF

j_call: TRBJ2-1
v_call: TRBV7-6
clone_size: NA
d_call: NA
cdr3_nt: TGTGCCAGCAGCACGTCCCCAGCGGGTACATACAATGAGCAGTTCTTC
cdr3_aa: CASSTSPAGTYNEQFF

j_call: TRBJ2-1
v_call: TRBV11-3
clone_size: NA
d_call: NA
cdr3_nt: TGTGCCAGCAGCTTCACTAACAATGAGCAGTTCTTC
cdr3_aa: CASSFTNNEQFF

j_call: TRBJ1-1
v_call: TRBV20-1
clone_size: NA
d_call: NA
cdr3_nt: TGCAGTACCCGACAGAACACTGAAGCTCTCTTT
cdr3_aa: CSTRQNTEALF

j_call: TRBJ1-1
v_call: TRBV5-4
clone_size: NA
d_call: NA
cdr3_nt: TGTGCCAGCAGCTTGGAACAGTCGAACACTGAAGCTTTCTTT
cdr3_aa: CASSLEQSNTEAFF

j_call: TRBJ2-2
v_call: TRBV18
clone_size: NA
d_call: NA
cdr3_nt: TGTGCCAGCTCACCAAGCCTATCACCCAACACCGGGGAGCTGTTTTTT
cdr3_aa: CASSPSLSPNTGELFF

j_call: TRBJ1-2
v_call: TRBV6-5
clone_size: NA
d_call: TRBD1
cdr3_nt: TGTGCCAGCAGGCCACGGACAGGGGGCGGCTACACCTTC
cdr3_aa: CASRPRTGGGYTF

j_call: TRBJ1-4
v_call: TRBV28
clone_size: NA
d_call: TRBD1
cdr3_nt: TGTGCCAGCAGCTCGGGACAGGGGGCGGCGAAACTGTTTTTT
cdr3_aa: CASSSGQGAAKLFF

j_call: TRBJ1-3
v_call: TRBV5-1
clone_size: NA
d_call: NA
cdr3_nt: TGCGCCAGCACCAGGGACCCTTTCTCTGGAAACACCATATATTTT
cdr3_aa: CASTRDPFSGNTIYF

j_call: TRBJ1-5
v_call: TRBV25-1
clone_size: few
d_call: NA
cdr3_nt: TGTGCCAGCAGTGAATCGGGGGATCAGCCCCAGCATTTT
cdr3_aa: CASSESGDQPQHF

j_call: TRBJ1-6
v_call: TRBV21-1
clone_size: NA
d_call: NA
cdr3_nt: TGTGCTCCGCAGGGGACAGGGGCGAATTCACCCCTCCACTTT
cdr3_aa: CAPQGTGANSPLHF

j_call: TRBJ1-2
v_call: TRBV6-5
clone_size: NA
d_call: NA
cdr3_nt: TGTGCCAGCAGTTACGGGGGGTCCGAGAGCTACACCTTC
cdr3_aa: CASSYGGSESYTF

j_call: TRBJ1-6
v_call: TRBV30
clone_size: NA
d_call: NA
cdr3_nt: TGTGCCTGGAGTCGTATTAGGGGGGTCTCCTATAATTCACCCCTCCACTTT
cdr3_aa: CAWSRIRGVSYNSPLHF

j_call: TRBJ1-4
v_call: TRBV10-3
clone_size: NA
d_call: NA
cdr3_nt: TGTGCCATCAGTGAGTCGCCCGTAGAAAAACTGTTTTTT
cdr3_aa: CAISESPVEKLFF

j_call: TRBJ2-5
v_call: TRBV21-1
clone_size: NA
d_call: NA
cdr3_nt: TGTGCCAGCATCCTACTACGAGAGACCCAGTACTTC
cdr3_aa: CASILLRETQYF

j_call: TRBJ1-3
v_call: TRBV7-8
clone_size: NA
d_call: NA
cdr3_nt: TGTGCCAGCAGCTTGGGACACTCTGCCGGAAACACCATATATTTT
cdr3_aa: CASSLGHSAGNTIYF

j_call: TRBJ2-5
v_call: TRBV29-1
clone_size: NA
d_call: TRBD1
cdr3_nt: TGCAGCGTTGAAGGGACAGGAAAACAAGAGACCCAGTACTTC
cdr3_aa: CSVEGTGKQETQYF

j_call: TRBJ1-2
v_call: TRBV27
clone_size: NA
d_call: NA
cdr3_nt: TGTGCCAGCAGTTTGTTCAGGTTCTTAGGGGGCTACACCTTC
cdr3_aa: CASSLFRFLGGYTF

j_call: TRBJ2-1
v_call: TRBV28
clone_size: NA
d_call: TRBD2
cdr3_nt: TGTGCCAGCGAGCTAGCGGGGGGGCCGCAGTTCTTC
cdr3_aa: CASELAGGPQFF

j_call: TRBJ2-4
v_call: TRBV5-1
clone_size: once
d_call: NA
cdr3_nt: TGCGCCAGCAGCTCAGGAGCGGATTATCTAGCCAAAAACATTCAGTACTTC
cdr3_aa: CASSSGADYLAKNIQYF

j_call: TRBJ2-5
v_call: TRBV2
clone_size: NA
d_call: TRBD2
cdr3_nt: TGTGCCAGCAACCCACTAGCGGGGGGGGAGACCCAGTACTTC
cdr3_aa: CASNPLAGGETQYF

j_call: TRBJ2-5
v_call: TRBV10-3
clone_size: once
d_call: NA
cdr3_nt: TGTGCCATCAGGAGCTCAGAGGAGACCCAGTACTTC
cdr3_aa: CAIRSSEETQYF

j_call: TRBJ2-5
v_call: TRBV11-3
clone_size: NA
d_call: NA
cdr3_nt: TGTGCCAGCACCCTAGAAGTTAGGGGTCAAGAGACCCAGTACTTC
cdr3_aa: CASTLEVRGQETQYF

j_call: TRBJ1-1
v_call: TRBV11-2
clone_size: NA
d_call: NA
cdr3_nt: TGTGCCAGCAGCTTCTCTTCCCAGAACACTGAAGCTTTCTTT
cdr3_aa: CASSFSSQNTEAFF

j_call: TRBJ1-1
v_call: TRBV30
clone_size: few
d_call: TRBD1
cdr3_nt: TGTGCCTGGAGTATCTCAAGGGGGCGTACTGAAGCTTTCTTT
cdr3_aa: CAWSISRGRTEAFF

j_call: TRBJ2-1
v_call: TRBV5-1
clone_size: NA
d_call: TRBD2
cdr3_nt: TGCGCCAGCAGCTTGGGGGGACTAGCGGGAGGGAATGAGCAGTTCTTC
cdr3_aa: CASSLGGLAGGNEQFF

j_call: TRBJ1-5
v_call: TRBV2
clone_size: NA
d_call: TRBD1
cdr3_nt: TGTGCCAGCACTTCACAGGGGCGGCAGCCCCAGCATTTT
cdr3_aa: CASTSQGRQPQHF

j_call: TRBJ2-3
v_call: TRBV7-9
clone_size: NA
d_call: NA
cdr3_nt: TGTGCCAGCAGCTTAGTAGGAGGAGGGGGAACAGATACGCAGTATTTT
cdr3_aa: CASSLVGGGGTDTQYF

j_call: TRBJ2-7
v_call: TRBV5-1
clone_size: NA
d_call: NA
cdr3_nt: TGCGCCAGCAGTCCCACACCAACAGAGTCCTACGAGCAGTACTTC
cdr3_aa: CASSPTPTESYEQYF

j_call: TRBJ1-6
v_call: TRBV19
clone_size: NA
d_call: NA
cdr3_nt: TGTGCCAGTAGTCCCCGGGCGGAAACGTCGAATTCACCCCTCCACTTT
cdr3_aa: CASSPRAETSNSPLHF

j_call: TRBJ1-3
v_call: TRBV29-1
clone_size: NA
d_call: TRBD1
cdr3_nt: TGCAGCGCACTGACAGGGGGAGGAAACACCATATATTTT
cdr3_aa: CSALTGGGNTIYF

j_call: TRBJ1-1
v_call: TRBV18
clone_size: NA
d_call: NA
cdr3_nt: TGTGCCAGCTCACCGGGAGAGGGAGCTGGAGCTTTCTTT
cdr3_aa: CASSPGEGAGAFF

j_call: TRBJ2-7
v_call: TRBV7-6
clone_size: NA
d_call: NA
cdr3_nt: TGTGCCAGCAGCTTAGATCCGGGCGGGAAGCAGTACTTC
cdr3_aa: CASSLDPGGKQYF